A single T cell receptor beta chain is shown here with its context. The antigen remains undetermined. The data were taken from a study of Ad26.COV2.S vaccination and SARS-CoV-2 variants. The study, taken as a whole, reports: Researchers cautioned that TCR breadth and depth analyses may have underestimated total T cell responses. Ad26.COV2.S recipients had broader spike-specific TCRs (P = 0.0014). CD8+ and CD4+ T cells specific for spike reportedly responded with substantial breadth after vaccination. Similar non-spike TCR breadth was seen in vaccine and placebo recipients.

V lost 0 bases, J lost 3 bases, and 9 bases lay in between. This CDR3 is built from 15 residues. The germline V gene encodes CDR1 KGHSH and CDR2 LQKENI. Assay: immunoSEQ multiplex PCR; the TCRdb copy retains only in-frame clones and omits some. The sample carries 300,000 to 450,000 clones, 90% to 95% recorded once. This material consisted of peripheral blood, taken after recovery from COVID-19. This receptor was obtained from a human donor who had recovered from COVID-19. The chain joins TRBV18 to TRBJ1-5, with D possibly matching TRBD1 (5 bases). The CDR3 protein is CASSPPGVDNQPQHF. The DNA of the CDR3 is TGTGCCAGCTCACCACCGGGGGTTGACAATCAGCCCCAGCATTTT. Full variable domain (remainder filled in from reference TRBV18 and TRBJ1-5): NAGVMQNPRHLVRRRGQEARLRCSPMKGHSHVYWYRQLPEEGLKFMVYLQKENIIDESGMPKERFSAEFPKEGPSILRIQQVVRGDSAAYFCASSPPGVDNQPQHFGDGTRLSIL.